What follows describes a single T cell receptor (beta chain). The antigen it recognizes is unknown. Base-call qualities are not available, and no considerably larger clone is one nucleotide away. As encoded in the germline V gene, CDR1 is ENHRY while CDR2 is SYGVKD. The junction shows trimming of 2 bases on V and 3 bases on J, plus 5 bases between the germline ends. The CDR3, cysteine through phenylalanine, is 13 amino acids long. Of all the DNA, just the CDR3 is kept, 39 bases in frame from base 1. The trial excluded patients who had a history of autoimmune disease or were on systemic immunosuppression. Peripheral blood for TCR sequencing was collected from all dose cohorts at baseline, on cycle 4 day 1, and on cycle 7 day 1. The samples were taken from a phase I, first-in-human, multicenter, open-label dose-escalation trial of ivuxolimab. Adults with locally advanced or metastatic melanoma, renal cell, hepatocellular, or head and neck squamous cell carcinoma were enrolled in the trial. CD4+ and CD8+ T cells were sorted separately from peripheral blood before TCR sequencing.

For sequencing of the TCRbeta CDR3 region, genomic DNA was extracted from the sorted cells. The immunoSEQ Assay was used to sequence the TCRbeta CDR3 regions. TCRdb took this table from immuneACCESS and kept in-frame rearrangements with V and J called. Such tables lack part of the clones; where checked against another copy, unresolved V genes explain under half of the gap, and the rest is unexplained. The sample table contains 65,000 to 95,000 clones; only one count was recorded for roughly 88% of them. Together, the top ten hold 0.65% to 0.95% of the sample. This sample was included in a study of OX40 agonist ivuxolimab in advanced cancers. In terms of the full investigation: Ivuxolimab was an agonistic, fully human IgG2 monoclonal antibody directed against OX40 (CD134), a costimulatory receptor. Prior anti-PD-1, anti-PD-L1 or anti-CTLA-4 therapy was permitted, and roughly two fifths of dose-escalation patients had received checkpoint inhibitors. The paper reports the monotherapy dose-escalation portion (N ≈ 50 patients) of the phase I ivuxolimab trial. Of the roughly 52 patients in dose escalation, approximately 20 had hepatocellular carcinoma, about 15 had melanoma, 9 had renal cell carcinoma and 9 had head and neck cancer. The point of sequencing TCRbeta in the periphery was to test whether ivuxolimab changed TCR sequence diversity and drove clonal T-cell expansion. Partial responses were achieved by three dose-escalation patients, of whom one had hepatocellular carcinoma and two had cutaneous melanoma. In the dose-escalation cohort, approximately 82% of patients were male, and the mean age was around 60 years, with a range of 23 to 79. Intravenous ivuxolimab was administered to patients every 2 weeks at six dose levels: 0.01, 0.1, 0.3, 1.5, 3 and 10 mg/kg. On the study overall, not on this receptor specifically: At doses of 0.1 to 3.0 mg/kg, clonal expansion of both CD4+ and CD8+ T cells in blood was seen between baseline and week 6. The antigen specificity of the peripheral T cells that underwent clonal expansion was not determined. In the 0.1-3.0 mg/kg groups, partial responders had among the lowest normalized peripheral clonal expansion, particularly in CD8+ T cells. On average, CD8+ T cells showed more expanded clones than CD4+ T cells after ivuxolimab. Low levels of normalized T-cell clonal expansion were also seen in some patients who did not respond.

The clonotype was recovered from an adult with an advanced solid tumor such as melanoma, head and neck, liver or kidney cancer. Sample: CD4+ or CD8+ T cells sorted from blood, taken in a trial of the OX40 agonist ivuxolimab. The chain uses TRBV10-3 and TRBJ2-1; no confident D gene assignment can be made. The DNA reads TGTGCCATCAGTGAGCTGGACTACAATGAGCAGTTCTTC. This is translated as CAISELDYNEQFF.